The rows below give T cell receptor beta chains drawn from one sample of a study of blood T cell repertoires in COVID-19. Here immunoSEQ multiplex PCR was the method, and the copy in TCRdb shows in-frame clones only, minus some. This sample carries 200,000 to 250,000 clones, approximately 83% of them seen once, and the ten largest clones take approximately 4.8%. Material for sequencing was PBMCs or T cells enriched from blood (not recorded which). The receptors derive from a woman in her forties or fifties who had been exposed to COVID-19. The CDR3 runs from the conserved cysteine through the conserved F or W. Each record gives: V gene, CDR3 length, clone size, D gene, J gene, CDR3 DNA, CDR3 protein. The D gene is left open where the match is weak. Clone size is shown for a subset of rows, as once, few, many or a class of expanded clone.

>TRBV2|12|once|TRBD2|TRBJ2-1
TGTGCCAGCAGTGTCCCCGGGGGGGGCCAGTTCTTC
CASSVPGGGQFF
>TRBV9|12|few|NA|TRBJ1-3
TGTGCCAGCAGCGCTCTCGGAAACACCATATATTTT
CASSALGNTIYF
>TRBV7-3|13|NA|NA|TRBJ2-3
TGTGCCAGCAGCTTTCTAGGGGCAGATACGCAGTATTTT
CASSFLGADTQYF
>TRBV6-5|14|NA|TRBD1|TRBJ1-2
TGTGCCAGCAGTTGGACAGGGACGGGCTATGGCTACACCTTC
CASSWTGTGYGYTF
>TRBV9|15|NA|NA|TRBJ1-1
TGTGCCAGCAGCTCCGCAGCACAGGGAGGGTATAGGGCTTTCTTT
CASSSAAQGGYRAFF
>TRBV9|18|NA|TRBD1|TRBJ2-2
TGTGCCAGCAGCGTAGAGGGGACAGGTTCCGCGAACACCGGGGAGCTGTTTTTT
CASSVEGTGSANTGELFF
>TRBV27|14|NA|NA|TRBJ1-6
TGTGCCAGCAGTTTGGGACCCGGGGGATCACCCCTCCACTTT
CASSLGPGGSPLHF
>TRBV29-1|11|NA|TRBD1|TRBJ1-2
TGCAGCGTCACAGGGGTGTATGGCTACACCTTC
CSVTGVYGYTF
>TRBV11-2|13|NA|NA|TRBJ2-3
TGTGCCAGCAGCTTGGGCCTCACAGATACGCAGTATTTT
CASSLGLTDTQYF
>TRBV7-9|14|once|NA|TRBJ2-7
TGTGCCAGCAGCTTAGACGTTTTGGCTGGCGAGCAGTACTTC
CASSLDVLAGEQYF
>TRBV4-1|17|NA|NA|TRBJ2-1
TGCGCCAGCAGCCAAGTTTGGAACTCCCTGGGGGGCAATGAGCAGTTCTTC
CASSQVWNSLGGNEQFF
>TRBV28|14|NA|TRBD1|TRBJ1-4
TGTGCCAGCACCTTTACAGGGGTTAATGAAAAACTGTTTTTT
CASTFTGVNEKLFF
>TRBV12-3/TRBV12-4|11|NA|NA|TRBJ2-1
TGTGCCAGCAGTTTGAGGAATGAGCAGTTCTTC
CASSLRNEQFF
>TRBV11-3|12|NA|NA|TRBJ1-1
TGTGCCAGCAGCTTAACCGGGACTGAAGCTTTCTTT
CASSLTGTEAFF
>TRBV9|14|NA|NA|TRBJ1-1
TGTGCCAGCAGCGTAGTAGCAGGGGTCCCTGAAGCTTTCTTT
CASSVVAGVPEAFF
>TRBV7-7|16|NA|NA|TRBJ2-5
TGTGCCAGCAGCTTAGTGGGGCAGGGAGGTATGGAGACCCAGTACTTC
CASSLVGQGGMETQYF
>TRBV29-1|12|NA|NA|TRBJ1-2
TGCAGCGTTCAACAGGGTTCCTATGGCTACACCTTC
CSVQQGSYGYTF
>TRBV2|12|once|NA|TRBJ1-2
TGTGCCAGCAGTCCTTCTGTGCGGGACCCACACTTC
CASSPSVRDPHF